Listed below are T cell receptor beta chains from one sample, sequenced in a study of beta chain features in type 1 diabetes. Assay used: immunoSEQ multiplex PCR; TCRdb lists only in-frame clones, some missing. The sample lists about 170,000 clones, approximately 7.8% seen once, with around 0.9% in the top ten. Sample: central memory CD4+ T cells from blood. The receptors shown here come from a woman aged 40 to 50 with type 1 diabetes. CDR3s include the opening cysteine and the closing phenylalanine or tryptophan. Fields, in order: J gene, D gene, clone size, V gene, CDR3 protein, CDR3 DNA. The D gene is left open where the match is weak. Only part of the rows carry a size: once, few, many, or a class if the clone is expanded.

TRBJ2-5 | - | few | TRBV28 | CASSLRYPIGTQYF | TGTGCCAGCAGTTTGAGGTATCCTATAGGGACCCAGTACTTC
TRBJ2-3 | TRBD2 | few | TRBV29-1 | CSVEAAGADTQYF | TGCAGCGTTGAAGCTGCGGGGGCAGATACGCAGTATTTT
TRBJ2-7 | - | - | TRBV28 | CASMTSTYEQYF | TGTGCCAGCATGACTTCTACCTACGAGCAGTACTTC
TRBJ1-6 | - | - | TRBV4-2 | CASSQETQGRPLHF | TGTGCCAGCAGCCAAGAAACCCAGGGAAGACCCCTCCACTTT
TRBJ1-5 | - | - | TRBV7-6 | CASSLDEQLNQPQHF | TGTGCCAGCAGCTTAGATGAACAGCTCAATCAGCCCCAGCATTTT
TRBJ2-6 | TRBD2 | few | TRBV7-3 | CASSRGGYSGANVLTF | TGTGCCAGCAGCCGGGGGGGCTACTCTGGGGCCAACGTCCTGACTTTC
TRBJ1-1 | - | few | TRBV5-6 | CASSLGGETEAFF | TGTGCCAGCAGCTTGGGGGGGGAGACTGAAGCTTTCTTT
TRBJ1-1 | TRBD1 | - | TRBV29-1 | CSVESAGGTEAFF | TGCAGCGTTGAGTCAGCAGGGGGCACTGAAGCTTTCTTT
TRBJ1-1 | - | few | TRBV30 | CAWSAGEWAWSAEAFF | TGTGCCTGGAGTGCCGGGGAGTGGGCCTGGAGCGCTGAAGCTTTCTTT
TRBJ1-1 | - | - | TRBV30 | CAWSRGFTEAFF | TGTGCCTGGAGTAGGGGGTTCACTGAAGCTTTCTTT
TRBJ1-2 | - | - | TRBV5-6 | CASSSSGGDTF | TGTGCCAGCAGCTCGTCTGGGGGGGACACCTTC
TRBJ1-5 | - | few | TRBV6-5 | CASREQQGRPQHF | TGTGCCAGCAGGGAACAACAGGGCAGGCCCCAGCATTTT
TRBJ2-1 | TRBD2 | - | TRBV7-2 | CASSFEAGAYNEQFF | TGTGCCAGCAGCTTCGAAGCGGGGGCATACAATGAGCAGTTCTTC
TRBJ2-7 | - | - | TRBV5-1 | CASSLATSSEQYF | TGCGCCAGCAGCTTGGCGACTAGTTCCGAGCAGTACTTC
TRBJ1-1 | - | few | TRBV11-2 | CASSFSTGGNTEAFF | TGTGCCAGCAGCTTTTCGACCGGGGGGAACACTGAAGCTTTCTTT
TRBJ2-1 | TRBD1 | few | TRBV5-1 | CASSLGRDSTLAEQFF | TGCGCCAGCAGCTTGGGACGGGACAGTACATTAGCTGAGCAGTTCTTC
TRBJ2-3 | - | many | TRBV2 | CASSSGATGGDTQYF | TGTGCCAGCAGTTCAGGGGCGACTGGGGGAGATACGCAGTATTTT
TRBJ1-5 | TRBD1 | few | TRBV2 | CASGPTGQNQPQHF | TGTGCCAGCGGACCGACAGGGCAAAATCAGCCCCAGCATTTT
TRBJ1-5 | TRBD1 | many | TRBV7-2 | CASSLAQGARQPQHF | TGTGCCAGCAGCTTAGCACAGGGGGCTAGGCAGCCCCAGCATTTT
TRBJ2-1 | TRBD2 | many | TRBV2 | CASRSVAGGRYNEQFF | TGTGCCAGCAGGTCCGTAGCGGGGGGGCGATACAATGAGCAGTTCTTC
TRBJ1-6 | - | few | TRBV7-3 | CASSLTSDSPLHF | TGTGCCAGCAGCTTAACGTCCGATTCACCCCTCCACTTT
TRBJ2-3 | TRBD2 | few | TRBV19 | CASNPLAGGADTQYF | TGTGCCAGTAATCCCCTAGCGGGAGGCGCAGATACGCAGTATTTT
TRBJ1-1 | - | few | TRBV30 | CAWSDRAEAFF | TGTGCCTGGAGTGACAGAGCTGAAGCTTTCTTT
TRBJ2-3 | TRBD2 | many | TRBV15 | CATLAGGTDTQYF | TGTGCCACCCTAGCGGGGGGCACAGATACGCAGTATTTT